Listed here are 9 T cell receptor beta chains from one sample, sequenced in a study of regulatory T cells in long-lasting Graves disease. TCR beta libraries were built with iRepertoire HTBI primers and Arm-PCR of CDR3 regions. TCRdb reprocessed the multiplex PCR reads with MiXCR, giving one entry per CDR3 protein. The sample has 350,000 to 450,000 distinct CDR3 sequences; around 21% are singletons. Indicated time point: persistent/refractory GD, antithyroid drugs over 5 years with positive TRAb. PBMC-derived RNA was used for the TCR library. Specimen: peripheral blood mononuclear cells (PBMCs), collected when the disease was refractory, from a patient treated with antithyroid drugs. These receptors came from a female donor with Graves disease.

There are a few counts of this clonotype. The gene calls are TRBV7-2 and TRBJ2-7; D might be TRBD2 (6 bases). V shed 1 base and J shed 2 bases, with 9 bases lying between them. CDR1 SGHTA and CDR2 FQGNSA come from the germline V gene. This CDR3 region has 14 residues. CDR3 DNA: TGTGCCAGCAGCTTAGGGGGGGAAGCCTACGAGCAGTACTTC. This gives the protein CASSLGGEAYEQYF.

This clonotype was counted many times. This chain links TRBV7-3 with TRBJ2-5, with D unresolved. Germline V lookup: CDR1 SGHTA, CDR2 FQGTGA. CDR3 length: 15 residues. Between the trimmed V and J ends, which lost 5 bases and 0 bases, there was a span of 13 bases. In nucleotides, the CDR3 is TGTGCCAGCAGCCTTGGGCAGACGTACCAAGAGACCCAGTACTTC. This translates into CASSLGQTYQETQYF. Full variable domain (rest looked up from reference TRBV7-3 and TRBJ2-5): GAGVSQTPSNKVTEKGKYVELRCDPISGHTALYWYRQSLGQGPEFLIYFQGTGAADDSGLPNDRFFAVRPEGSVSTLKIQRTERGDSAVYLCASSLGQTYQETQYFGPGTRLLVL.

This clonotype was detected only a few times. The rearrangement joins TRBV4-2 to TRBJ2-7; 10 nucleotides agree with TRBD2. The junction had 13 bases not matched to a gene; V was cut back by 7 bases and J by 7 bases. Germline lookup yields CDR1 LGHNA and CDR2 YNFKEQ. This CDR3 has 15 residues. The CDR3 spells CASKEALAGGGEQYF. The CDR3 region has the DNA TGTGCCAGCAAAGAGGCGTTAGCGGGAGGTGGGGAGCAGTACTTC.

The chain is built from TRBV27 and TRBJ1-5; D possibly corresponds to TRBD1 (5 bases). The CDR3 has 14 amino acids. Germline CDR1 and CDR2: MNHEY and SMNVEV (reference sequence). V gave up 3 bases and J gave up 4 bases, with 10 bases separating them. The CDR3 DNA is TGTGCCAGCAGTTTCAACTCAGGGAATCAGCCCCAGCATTTT. Its translation: CASSFNSGNQPQHF.

This clonotype was counted ten times or more. The gene calls are TRBV7-2 and TRBJ2-7; D call uncertain. The CDR3 spans 12 residues. Trimming pared 6 bases from V and 6 bases from J, leaving 12 bases between. The V gene's germline CDR1 is SGHTA and CDR2 FQGNSA. The CDR3 DNA sequence: TGTGCCAGCAGATCGGATGTGAGCGAGCAGTACTTC. Amino acids: CASRSDVSEQYF.

Many counts were recorded for this clonotype. The chain couples TRBV30 to TRBJ1-1; D call uncertain. The V end was cut by 3 bases, the J end by 7 bases, with 12 bases between. Germline CDR1 and CDR2: GTSNPN and SVGIG (reference sequence). The CDR3 is 12 amino acids. CDR3: CAWRLRWDEAFF. CDR3 DNA: TGTGCCTGGAGGCTGAGGTGGGATGAAGCTTTCTTT.

This chain joins TRBV12-3 or TRBV12-4 and TRBJ2-5, with D possibly TRBD1 on 5 matching bases. This CDR3 spans 13 amino acids. Trimming pared 6 bases from V and 4 bases from J, leaving 12 bases between. The CDR3 here is CASRQPGAETQYF. CDR3 bases: TGTGCCAGCAGGCAGCCTGGGGCAGAGACCCAGTACTTC.

This clonotype occurred a few times. The chain links TRBV27 to TRBJ2-7; the match to TRBD1 covers 7 bases. Germline CDR1 is MNHEY and CDR2 is SMNVEV (reference sequence). The CDR3 covers 13 residues. V lost 4 bases to trimming and J lost 6 bases; unmatched junction nucleotides: 6. The CDR3 region is CASSYSQGIEQYF. CDR3 bases: TGTGCCAGCAGTTATTCACAGGGGATCGAGCAGTACTTC.

This clonotype was found many times. This chain uses TRBV20-1 with TRBJ2-5; TRBD1 matches at 7 bases. Germline lookup yields CDR1 DFQATT and CDR2 SNEGSKA (reference sequence). Germline trimming cut 3 bases from V and 4 bases from J; bases unmatched to any gene: 17. There are 17 residues in the CDR3. The CDR3 DNA sequence: TGCAGTGCTAGTATCGCTCTGACCCGGGACAGTAGAGAGACCCAGTACTTC. The encoded protein is CSASIALTRDSRETQYF.